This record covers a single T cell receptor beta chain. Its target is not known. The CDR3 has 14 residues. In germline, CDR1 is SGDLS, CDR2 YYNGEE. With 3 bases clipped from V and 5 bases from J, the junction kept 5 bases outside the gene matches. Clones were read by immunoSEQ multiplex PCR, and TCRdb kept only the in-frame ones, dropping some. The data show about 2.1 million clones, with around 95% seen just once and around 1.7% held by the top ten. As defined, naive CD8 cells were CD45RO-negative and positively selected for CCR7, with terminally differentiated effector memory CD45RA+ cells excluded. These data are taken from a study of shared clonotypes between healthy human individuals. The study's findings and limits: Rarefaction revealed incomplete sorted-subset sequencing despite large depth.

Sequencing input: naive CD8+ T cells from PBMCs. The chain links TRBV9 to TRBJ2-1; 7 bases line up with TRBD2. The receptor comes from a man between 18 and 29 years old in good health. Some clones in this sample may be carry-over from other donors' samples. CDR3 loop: CASSDSGGNNEQFF. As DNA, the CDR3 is TGTGCCAGCAGCGATTCCGGGGGGAACAATGAGCAGTTCTTC.